Here is one TCR beta chain with its context. The sample holds a few counts of this clone. No antigen is known for it. It has no much larger one-base neighbor in the sample; base qualities were not kept. For CDR1 and CDR2, the germline V gene lists MNHEY and SVGAGI. The CDR3 covers 13 residues, taking in both the cysteine and the phenylalanine. Of the read, only the CDR3 DNA is kept; its 39 bases are in frame from base 1. The germline V and J ends show losses of 7 bases and 7 bases respectively, and no gene match explains 7 bases of the junction. These data come from a study of beta chain features in type 1 diabetes (dated by TCRdb to 2017 to 2018). General notes on the study: Mean age, gender distribution, total cell number and subset yield did not differ between patients and healthy donors. A total of some 100,000,000 sorted cells were examined across all samples, and the number of cells per subset was strongly correlated with RNA yield. The study compared TCRB repertoires of sorted circulating CD4+ T cell subsets between recently diagnosed type 1 diabetes patients and matched healthy donors. Regulatory and stem cell-like memory subsets were isolated from only 8 patients and roughly eight healthy donors, whereas naive and central memory subsets came from all 30 or so donors.

The research as a whole found: At VDJ recombination sites, type 1 diabetes patients had fewer insertions and more deleted nucleotides, which implies abnormalities in thymic rearrangement. Because cDNA was sequenced instead of genomic DNA, highly expressing activated cells could be over-represented, though the groups showed no difference in activation or CD3 levels. The naive, central memory and regulatory TCRB repertoires appeared to resemble one another more closely among patients than among healthy donors. Type 1 diabetes patients showed a moderate but significant shortening of TCRB CDR3 length in all four CD4+ subsets. HLA sub-analyses involved small numbers of individuals, so any influence of HLA type on TCRB rearrangement remained unresolved. Shorter templates might be favored by PCR, yet because patient and control samples were amplified and corrected together, any such skew would affect both groups equally.

From each donor, a single peripheral blood sample of around 120 mL on average was drawn into heparinised tubes. Using a panel that included CD45RO, CCR7, CD25, CD127, CD95 and CD27, naive, central memory, regulatory and stem cell-like memory CD4+ T cells were sorted on a BD FACSAria II. Purity was above 95% for every sorted population. Right away, PBMCs were isolated by Lymphoprep density gradient centrifugation and were stained directly, with no culture step. To minimize batch effects, samples were stained and sorted in pairs, one healthy donor with one patient per experiment. The entire amount of isolated RNA was reverse transcribed using the High Capacity cDNA Reverse Transcription Kit, so the sequenced TCRB transcripts were expressed ones. Naive, central memory and regulatory T cell samples underwent deep immunoSEQ sequencing, averaging about 3.3 million total reads per sample. Sorted cells were lysed in RLT buffer, and RNA was extracted using DNase-treated RNeasy Micro or Mini kits according to cell number. Each cell subset was processed separately to prevent cross-contamination, with patient and healthy donor samples processed together. Using the immunoSEQ multiplex PCR, TCRB sequences were amplified from cDNA into 87-bp fragments spanning the CDR3 region. Amplicons were sequenced on the Illumina HiSeq platform. In the source study's methods: Synthetic template baselines were used to correct PCR bias computationally, reads within Hamming distance 2 were collapsed together, and singletons that could not be merged were discarded. Reads were aligned against IMGT so that V, D and J genes, CDR3 length and insertions or deletions at six rearrangement sites could be assigned. Within each subset, clonotype counts were normalized to sorted cell number, and only after that were true diversity and Gini coefficients computed with the tcR R package. The overlap coefficient, calculated on TCRB nucleotide sequences, was used to quantify repertoire sharing. As a proxy for the pre-selection repertoire, out-of-frame TCRB sequences from naive cells were analyzed. TCRdb stores this immuneACCESS table with in-frame sequences only. Part of the clones is absent; in the studies checked, under half of the shortfall reflects unresolved V genes, and no reason is known for the rest. Clone size and V and J calls were adopted from that table, with D and trimming inferred from the DNA. The sample table lists about 270,000 clones, 13% to 15% of them with a count of one. The ten largest clones represent about 0.016% of the sample.

This TCR was recovered from a young man with type 1 diabetes. The chain is assembled from TRBV6-5 and TRBJ2-1; TRBD2 lines up with 7 middle nucleotides. The sample was naive CD4+ T cells from blood. Read against the paper, the sample's cell subset or site label means: true naive CD4+ T cells. The CDR3 region reads CASTGRRENEQFF. DNA sequence: TGTGCCAGCACTGGGCGGCGGGAGAATGAGCAGTTCTTC.